These T cell receptor beta chains were read from a single sample in a study of blood T cell repertoires in COVID-19. Measured with immunoSEQ multiplex PCR; TCRdb has only the in-frame clones, and not every one. The sample lists around 100,000 clones; approximately 84% were seen once. The sequencing input was peripheral blood. These receptors were obtained from a human donor in a cohort sampled during active COVID-19. CDR3s include the opening cysteine and the closing phenylalanine or tryptophan. A D gene is named only where the DNA matches it firmly. Only part of the rows carry a size: once, few, many, or a class if the clone is expanded.

NA	TRBV21-1	NA	TRBJ1-1	TGTGCCAACCGGGGGGACAGGGGGTATGATGACACTGAAGCTTTCTTT	CANRGDRGYDDTEAFF
NA	TRBV12-5	NA	TRBJ2-3	TGTGCTAGTGGTTTTCGGGACACAGATACGCAGTATTTT	CASGFRDTDTQYF
NA	TRBV7-8	NA	TRBJ2-7	TGTGCCAGCAGCCGTAACAGTATAGACTACGAGCAGTACTTC	CASSRNSIDYEQYF
NA	TRBV14	TRBD2	TRBJ2-7	TGTGCCAGCAGCCAAGGACTAGCAAATACCTACGAGCAGTACTTC	CASSQGLANTYEQYF
NA	TRBV9	TRBD2	TRBJ2-1	TGTGCCAGCAGCGTAGAAACTAGCGGGGGCCCCTACAATGAGCAGTTCTTC	CASSVETSGGPYNEQFF
NA	TRBV7-7	NA	TRBJ2-5	TGTGCCAGCAGCTTAGACAGGGCACAAGAGACCCAGTACTTC	CASSLDRAQETQYF
NA	TRBV28	NA	TRBJ1-5	TGTGCCAGCACCCAGGGCAATCAGCCCCAGCATTTT	CASTQGNQPQHF
NA	TRBV9	NA	TRBJ1-3	TGTGCCAGCAGCGGGGAGCCGTCTGGAAACACCATATATTTT	CASSGEPSGNTIYF
NA	TRBV30	TRBD1	TRBJ1-6	TGTGCCTGGAGGACAGACAGGGCCTATAATTCACCCCTCCACTTT	CAWRTDRAYNSPLHF
few	TRBV10-1	TRBD1	TRBJ1-1	TGCGCCAGCAGCGGACAGGAAAGAACTGAAGCTTTCTTT	CASSGQERTEAFF
NA	TRBV7-3	TRBD1	TRBJ2-1	TGTGCCAGCAGCTCTACAGGGGTGTGGGACAATGAGCAGTTCTTC	CASSSTGVWDNEQFF
once	TRBV3-1/TRBV3-2	NA	TRBJ2-1	TGTGCCAGCAGCCAAGCTAGTGGTGAGCAGTTCTTC	CASSQASGEQFF
NA	TRBV9	NA	TRBJ1-6	TGTGCCAGCAGCGCCTACGACAGTACCTATTCACCCCTCCACTTT	CASSAYDSTYSPLHF
few	TRBV6-5	NA	TRBJ2-7	TGTGCCAGCAGTTACTCCCGGGGTTCCTACGAGCAGTACTTC	CASSYSRGSYEQYF
NA	TRBV9	NA	TRBJ2-3	TGTGCCAGCAGCGTGAGTCATCTCGATACGCAGTATTTT	CASSVSHLDTQYF
NA	TRBV28	TRBD1	TRBJ1-2	TGTGCCAGTGCGACAGGACAGGAGGGCTATGGCTACACCTTC	CASATGQEGYGYTF
NA	TRBV15	TRBD2	TRBJ2-5	TGTGCCACCAGCAGAGATCGGAGACTAGCGGGCTTGTACCAAGAGACCCAGTACTTC	CATSRDRRLAGLYQETQYF
few	TRBV4-2	NA	TRBJ2-5	TGTGCCAGCAGCCAAGAGCTGGGTCAGGGGTCTCAAGAGACCCAGTACTTC	CASSQELGQGSQETQYF
NA	TRBV27	TRBD1	TRBJ1-1	TGTGCCAGCAGTTTAAGTCTTGGACAGGGGGTCGCTGAAGCTTTCTTT	CASSLSLGQGVAEAFF
NA	TRBV19	NA	TRBJ1-1	TGTGCCAGCCACCGGACTACACGGGGTGAAGCTTTCTTT	CASHRTTRGEAFF
once	TRBV19	NA	TRBJ1-3	TGTGCCAGTACCCCCACCTCCGCGGGGCCTGGAAACACCATATATTTT	CASTPTSAGPGNTIYF
once	TRBV3-1/TRBV3-2	TRBD1	TRBJ1-2	TGTGCCAGCAGCCGCGGACAGGGGGCGCGTAAAGGCTACACCTTC	CASSRGQGARKGYTF
NA	TRBV27	NA	TRBJ2-2	TGTGCCAGCAGTCTTACAGCGGTGACGAACACCGGGGAGCTGTTTTTT	CASSLTAVTNTGELFF
few	TRBV11-2	TRBD1	TRBJ1-1	TGTGCCAGCAGGTCAAGCAGGGGGCTCGGGACTGAAGCTTTCTTT	CASRSSRGLGTEAFF
NA	TRBV5-4	TRBD2	TRBJ2-5	TGTGCCAGCAGCTTTGGCGGGGGGGCCCCAGAGACCCAGTACTTC	CASSFGGGAPETQYF
NA	TRBV5-1	TRBD2	TRBJ2-1	TGCGCCAGCAGCCCAGGGACTAGTCCCCCCAATGAGCAGTTCTTC	CASSPGTSPPNEQFF
NA	TRBV20-1	TRBD2	TRBJ2-3	TGCAGTGCTAGAGACGGGAGGCTGCAGTATTTT	CSARDGRLQYF
NA	TRBV6-2/TRBV6-3	NA	TRBJ1-1	TGTGCCAGCAGCCTACAGGAGAACACTGAAGCTTTCTTT	CASSLQENTEAFF
NA	TRBV6-1	TRBD2	TRBJ2-7	TGTGCCAGCAGTGAAGCTAGCGGGAGACCCTACGAGCAGTACTTC	CASSEASGRPYEQYF
NA	TRBV7-9	NA	TRBJ1-5	TGTGCCAGCAGCTTAGAGGGAGATCAGCCCCAGCATTTT	CASSLEGDQPQHF
once	TRBV11-2	NA	TRBJ2-5	TGTGCCAGCAGCTTTCTGGGTGAGGGTAGCGAGACCCAGTACTTC	CASSFLGEGSETQYF
NA	TRBV9	TRBD2	TRBJ2-1	TGTGCCAGCAGCATCACTAGCGGGTCCTACAATGAGCAGTTCTTC	CASSITSGSYNEQFF
NA	TRBV7-2	NA	TRBJ1-5	TGTGCCAGCAGCCGTCTCGGGGTCCGCAATCAGCCCCAGCATTTT	CASSRLGVRNQPQHF
NA	TRBV30	TRBD1	TRBJ1-2	TGTGCCTTGACAGGGGGGGAAAGAACTAACTATGGCTACACCTTC	CALTGGERTNYGYTF
NA	TRBV19	NA	TRBJ2-7	TGTGCCAGTAGTATGAGGCTCCTCTACGAGCAGTACTTC	CASSMRLLYEQYF
NA	TRBV7-8	TRBD1	TRBJ2-4	TGTGCCAGCAGCCCCGGCCCGGGACAGGGGGCCTCAAACATTCAGTACTTC	CASSPGPGQGASNIQYF
NA	TRBV5-1	NA	TRBJ2-3	TGCGCCAGCAGCGAGACAGAGAATACGCAGTATTTT	CASSETENTQYF
NA	TRBV25-1	TRBD1	TRBJ1-1	TGTGCCAGCAGTGTCCCGACAGGGGGGCTAGGTGAAGCTTTCTTT	CASSVPTGGLGEAFF
once	TRBV7-2	TRBD2	TRBJ2-7	TGTGCCAGCAGCTTAGTGTATGGGGGCGGGGGGCCCGGCGAGCAGTACTTC	CASSLVYGGGGPGEQYF
NA	TRBV18	NA	TRBJ1-3	TGTGCCAGCTCACCACAAAAACACGATTCTGGAAACACCATATATTTT	CASSPQKHDSGNTIYF
NA	TRBV28	NA	TRBJ1-1	TGTGCCAGCAGTCCCCGGGGGGGGGCTCACACTGAAGCTTTCTTT	CASSPRGGAHTEAFF
once	TRBV12-3/TRBV12-4	TRBD2	TRBJ2-1	TGTGCCAGCAGTTTAACTAGCGGGGCTCGGTTCTTC	CASSLTSGARFF
NA	TRBV9	TRBD2	TRBJ2-1	TGTGCCAGCAGCGTAGCGGGGGGCTCCTACAATGAGCAGTTCTTC	CASSVAGGSYNEQFF
few	TRBV7-2	TRBD1	TRBJ1-1	TGTGCCAGCAGCTTATTTCAGGGGGGCATGAACACTGAAGCTTTCTTT	CASSLFQGGMNTEAFF
NA	TRBV4-1	TRBD1	TRBJ1-2	TGCGCCAGCAGCCAAGATACGGACAGGGTAATTTATGGCTACACCTTC	CASSQDTDRVIYGYTF